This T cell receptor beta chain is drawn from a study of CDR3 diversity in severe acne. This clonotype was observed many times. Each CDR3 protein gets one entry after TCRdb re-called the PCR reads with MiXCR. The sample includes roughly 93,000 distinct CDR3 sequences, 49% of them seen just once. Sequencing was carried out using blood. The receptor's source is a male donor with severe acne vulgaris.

The CDR3 spells CASSRPDNNEKLFF. CDR3 nucleotide sequence: TGTGCCAGCAGTCGGCCAGACAATAATGAAAAACTGTTTTTT. This sequence joins TRBV2 and TRBJ1-4; D is ambiguous. V was clipped by 5 bases and J by 4 bases, with 11 bases between them. There are 14 residues in the CDR3. Germline V gene lookup returns CDR1 SNHLY and CDR2 FYNNEI. The full variable domain, with the rest looked up from reference TRBV2 and TRBJ1-4, is EPEVTQTPSHQVTQMGQEVILRCVPISNHLYFYWYRQILGQKVEFLVSFYNNEISEKSEIFDDQFSVERPDGSNFTLKIRSTKLEDSAMYFCASSRPDNNEKLFFGSGTQLSVL.